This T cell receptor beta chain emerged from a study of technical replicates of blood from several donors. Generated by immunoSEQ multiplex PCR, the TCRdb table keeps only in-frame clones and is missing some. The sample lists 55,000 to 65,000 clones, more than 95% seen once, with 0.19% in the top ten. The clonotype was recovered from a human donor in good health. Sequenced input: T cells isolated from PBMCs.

CDR3 sequence: CASGRSRGLLPADTQYF. CDR3 coding DNA: TGTGCTAGTGGCCGGTCCCGGGGACTACTCCCCGCCGATACGCAGTATTTT. The chain has TRBV12-5 and TRBJ2-3; 7 nucleotides agree with TRBD2. CDR3 length: 17 amino acids. V trimming: 6 bases; J trimming: 6 bases; junction bases outside the gene matches: 18. Per the germline V gene, CDR1 is LGHNT and CDR2 is FRNRAP.